Following are 2 T cell receptor beta chains from one sample sequenced in a study of T cell clonotyping in hematopoietic cell transplantation. TCRdb's table, derived via immunoSEQ multiplex PCR, lists solely in-frame clones and lacks some. In the table there are over 25,000 clones, approximately 96% of which are singletons. Sequenced: peripheral blood mononuclear cells. These receptors originate from a man between 45 and 60 years old in good health. Some clones in this sample may be carry-over from other donors' samples.

The chain employs TRBV11-3 and TRBJ2-2; D remains ambiguous. Trimming shortened V by 5 bases and J by 1 base, and 8 bases separated the two germline ends. CDR1 SGHNT and CDR2 YENEEA come from the germline V gene. The CDR3 length is 14 residues. DNA for the CDR3: TGTGCCAGCAGCCCCCGACGGAACACCGGGGAGCTGTTTTTT. The encoded protein is CASSPRRNTGELFF.

This chain connects TRBV27 to TRBJ1-5; D call uncertain. CDR1 and CDR2 from the germline V gene are MNHEY and SMNVEV (reference sequence). Trimming stripped 2 bases from V and 0 bases from J, with 5 bases between. The CDR3 spans 14 residues. The CDR3 is CASSLRNSNQPQHF. In DNA form, the CDR3 reads TGTGCCAGCAGTTTAAGAAATAGCAATCAGCCCCAGCATTTT.